The table lists the clone carrying this T cell receptor beta chain with many counts. The data are from a study of Graves' ophthalmopathy and Graves' hyperthyroidism. Across the study: Stable hyperthyroidism meant no ophthalmopathy within 18 months of follow-up.

TCR beta CDR3 regions were amplified from RNA transcripts. HTBI primers were employed in first-round RT-PCR, then a second-round multiplex PCR followed. TCRdb passed the multiplex PCR reads through MiXCR, listing each CDR3 protein once. The table lists 450,000 to 600,000 distinct CDR3 sequences, roughly 40% of them singletons. J gave up 3 bases and V 4 bases, and 2 bases lay outside the gene matches. CDR3 length equals 14 residues. Germline V gene lookup returns CDR1 SEHNR and CDR2 FQNEAQ (reference sequence). The specimen was peripheral blood or thyroid tissue (not recorded which). The V gene is TRBV7-9, the J gene TRBJ2-7; TRBD1 agrees at 11 bases. The TCR originated in an adult man with Graves' hyperthyroidism. The CDR3 loop reads CASSSGTGGYEQYF. The CDR3 coding sequence is TGTGCCAGCAGCTCGGGGACAGGGGGCTACGAGCAGTACTTC.